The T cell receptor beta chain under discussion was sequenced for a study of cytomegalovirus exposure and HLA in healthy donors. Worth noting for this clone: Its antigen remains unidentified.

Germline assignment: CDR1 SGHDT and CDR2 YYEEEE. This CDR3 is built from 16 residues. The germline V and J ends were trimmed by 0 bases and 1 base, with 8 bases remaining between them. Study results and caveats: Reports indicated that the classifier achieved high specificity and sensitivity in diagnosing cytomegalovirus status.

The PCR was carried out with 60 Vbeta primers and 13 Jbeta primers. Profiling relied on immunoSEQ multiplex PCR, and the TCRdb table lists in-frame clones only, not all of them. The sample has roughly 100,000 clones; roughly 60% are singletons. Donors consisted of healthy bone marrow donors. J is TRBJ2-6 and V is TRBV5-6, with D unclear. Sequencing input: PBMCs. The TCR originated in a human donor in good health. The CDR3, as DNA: TGTGCCAGCAGCTTGGCTGGCCGATCTGGGGCCAACGTCCTGACTTTC. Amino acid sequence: CASSLAGRSGANVLTF.